This T cell receptor (beta chain) was retrieved from a study of blood T cells in healthy people across ages. The J segment lost 6 bases and the V segment lost 3 bases, leaving 2 bases of the junction unmatched. The CDR3 is made up of 13 amino acids. Looked up from germline, CDR1 is LNHDA and CDR2 is SQIVND (reference sequence). Sample-barcoded 5' priming and a J-beta primer mix drove a second PCR of about 7 to 12 cycles. TCRdb used MiXCR to reprocess the 5' RACE reads, holding one entry per CDR3 protein. The sample records roughly 1.5 million distinct CDR3 sequences, under 55% being singletons. The sequencing input was blood. The rearrangement links TRBV19 to TRBJ2-1; 7 nucleotides match TRBD1. The clonotype originates from a woman aged 18-29 years in good health. The chain's CDR3 is CASSIPGGNEQFF. As DNA, the CDR3 is TGTGCCAGTAGTATCCCAGGGGGCAATGAGCAGTTCTTC.